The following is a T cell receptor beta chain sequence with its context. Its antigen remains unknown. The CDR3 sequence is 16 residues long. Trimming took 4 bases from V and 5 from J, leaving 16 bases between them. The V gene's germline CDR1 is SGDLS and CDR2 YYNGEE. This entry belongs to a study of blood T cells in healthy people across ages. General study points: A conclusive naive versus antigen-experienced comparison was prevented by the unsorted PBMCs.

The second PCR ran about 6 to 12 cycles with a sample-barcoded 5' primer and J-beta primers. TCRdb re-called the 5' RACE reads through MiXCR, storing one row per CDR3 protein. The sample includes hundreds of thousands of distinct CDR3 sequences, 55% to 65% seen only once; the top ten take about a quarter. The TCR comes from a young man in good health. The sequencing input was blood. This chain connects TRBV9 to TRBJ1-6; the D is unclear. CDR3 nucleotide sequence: TGTGCCAGCAGCCGGCAGGCCCGGGCCGATAATTCACCCCTCCACTTT. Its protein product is CASSRQARADNSPLHF.